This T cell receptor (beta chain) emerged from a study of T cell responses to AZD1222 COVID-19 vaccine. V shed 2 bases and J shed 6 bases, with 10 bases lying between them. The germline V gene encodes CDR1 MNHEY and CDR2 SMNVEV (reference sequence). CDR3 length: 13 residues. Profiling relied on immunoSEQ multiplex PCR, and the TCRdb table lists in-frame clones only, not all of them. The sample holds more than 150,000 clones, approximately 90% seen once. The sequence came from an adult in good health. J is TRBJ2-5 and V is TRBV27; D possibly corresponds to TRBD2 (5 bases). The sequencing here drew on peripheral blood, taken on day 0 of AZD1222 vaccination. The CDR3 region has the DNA TGTGCCAGCAGTTTAGGTCGGGGAAAGACCCAGTACTTC. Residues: CASSLGRGKTQYF.